Sequencing of this TCR beta chain was carried out in a study of beta chain features in type 1 diabetes. For the study at large: Patients shared similar age, gender and cell yields with healthy donors. Whole-study findings and limits: People with Type 1 diabetes carried modestly yet significantly shorter TCRB CDR3s in all four CD4+ subsets. Unsettled here was the matter of whether HLA type influences TCRB rearrangement.

The germline CDR1 and CDR2 sequences are SEHNR and FQNEAQ (reference sequence). V shed 5 bases and J shed 0 bases, with 15 bases lying between them. This CDR3 has 16 residues. About this clone: Its specificity is not known.

All of the isolated RNA was reverse transcribed, so expressed TCRB transcripts were sequenced. Produced via immunoSEQ multiplex PCR; TCRdb's table is partial and in-frame only. The table records under 450,000 clones, approximately 15% of them present only once. The specimen sequenced was naive CD4+ T cells from blood. This rearrangement joins TRBV7-9 to TRBJ2-3; possible D gene TRBD1, 6 bases. This TCR derives from a man aged 25 to 45 in good health. The CDR3 DNA reads as TGTGCCAGCAGCGCAGGGACATCGGGAAGCACAGATACGCAGTATTTT. Its translation is CASSAGTSGSTDTQYF.